Listed here is a single TCR beta chain. The sample is drawn from a study of follicular helper T cells after annual influenza vaccination. The CDR3 runs 16 residues. V shed 7 bases and J 4 bases; nucleotides not matched to a gene: 9. Germline loops: CDR1 MNHEY, CDR2 SMNVEV (reference sequence). The protocol was immunoSEQ multiplex PCR, while the TCRdb copy is restricted to in-frame clones and leaves out a portion. Of roughly 6,600 clones listed, approximately 83% are singletons. Described time point: 2015-2016 season, 7 days after influenza vaccination. The chain carries TRBV27 and TRBJ2-7; 14 nucleotides agree with TRBD2. This receptor was taken from an adult who received the influenza vaccine. The specimen was CXCR5+ CD38- circulating T follicular helper cells from blood, collected 7 days after influenza vaccination. Subset in this sample: circulating Tfh, non-naive CD4+CXCR5+PD-1+ (ICOS+CD38+ or ICOS-CD38-). CDR3 loop: CASTLGGTSGRYEQYF. CDR3 coding DNA: TGTGCCAGCACCCTGGGAGGGACTAGCGGGAGATACGAGCAGTACTTC.